The 19 T cell receptor beta chains presented below share a single source sample, sequenced in a study of T cell repertoires in aging, cancer and after chemotherapy. A mixed TRB-A/B primer pool amplified rearranged TRB by multiplex touch-down PCR. Via MiXCR, TCRdb re-called the multiplex PCR reads, giving one row per CDR3 protein. The sample has approximately 9,700 distinct CDR3 sequences; 30% to 40% are singletons. Peripheral blood genomic DNA, not sorted cells or RNA, was the template. Sequencing used blood. These TCRs come from a human donor in good health.

This clonotype occurred once. The CDR3 bases are TGTGCCAGCAGTGGGCCAAGGGGAAATGAAAAACTGTTTTTT. This encodes CASSGPRGNEKLFF. The chain couples TRBV6-1 to TRBJ1-4; tentative D call: TRBD1 (5 bases). The V gene's germline CDR1 is MNHNS and CDR2 SASEGT. Trimming left V 4 bases short and J 5 bases short, with 11 bases between. The CDR3 is 14 residues long.

This chain connects TRBV13 to TRBJ2-3, with D maybe TRBD1 (5 bases). V lost 5 bases to trimming and J lost 2 bases, with 14 bases between them. The CDR3 runs 15 residues. Germline assignment: CDR1 PRHDT and CDR2 FYEKMQ (reference sequence). DNA for the CDR3: TGTGCCAGCAGCCGCAGGGTAGCCTACACAGATACGCAGTATTTT. Translating gives CASSRRVAYTDTQYF.

Comment on this clonotype: Mismatch with germline at one junction end may stem from a read error. CDR3 sequence: CATSPRQGRSFWEQYF. DNA for the CDR3: TGCGCCACCTCCCCGAGGCAGGGGCGATCCTTTTGGGAGCAGTACTTC. The rearrangement links TRBV6-1 to TRBJ2-7, with D maybe TRBD1 (6 bases). This CDR3 has 16 residues. Germline V gene lookup returns CDR1 MNHNS and CDR2 SASEGT.

The rearrangement joins TRBV6-4 to TRBJ2-1, with 7 positions matching TRBD2. The J segment lost 3 bases and the V segment lost 7 bases, leaving 12 bases of the junction unmatched. The CDR3 runs 16 residues. CDR1 and CDR2 (germline): MRHNA, SNTAGT. The CDR3, as DNA: TGTGCCAGCAACGGGAGGCGGACTCCTATCTACAATGAGCAGTTCTTC. It encodes CASNGRRTPIYNEQFF.

This chain joins TRBV5-4 and TRBJ2-1; 12 bases are shared with TRBD2. Germline loops: CDR1 SGHNT, CDR2 YYREEE (reference sequence). The CDR3 has 16 amino acids. V dropped 4 bases and J dropped 9; count of bases not matched to a gene: 11. The CDR3 reads CASSPSDGLAGSEQFF. CDR3 nucleotide sequence: TGTGCCAGCAGCCCTTCTGACGGACTAGCGGGGAGTGAGCAGTTCTTC.

V gene TRBV19 combines with J gene TRBJ2-7; D not certain. V was shortened by 0 bases and J by 5 bases, with 5 bases between the two germline ends. Per germline, CDR1 LNHDA and CDR2 SQIVND (reference sequence). CDR3 size: 12 residues. Written as DNA, the CDR3 is TGTGCCAGTAGTATAGATCGAAACGAGCAGTACTTC. It codes for CASSIDRNEQYF.

Remarks on this clonotype: A single base separates this from a much larger clone, so it may be a read error. This chain links TRBV6-6 with TRBJ1-2; D gene uncertain. The CDR3 spans 13 residues. CDR1 and CDR2 (germline): MNHNY, SVGAGI (reference sequence). Trimming removed 6 bases at V and 3 bases at J, with 11 bases between. The CDR3 spells CASRRVSHYGYTF. The DNA of the CDR3 is TGTGCCAGCAGGCGAGTCAGCCACTATGGCTACACCTTC.

This chain links TRBV6-5 with TRBJ2-3, with 8 positions matching TRBD2. V shed 5 bases, J shed 4 bases, and the junction held 11 bases outside the gene matches. The CDR3 sequence is 16 residues long. From germline, CDR1 is MNHEY and CDR2 SVGAGI. CDR3: CASSDPSGGGADTQYF. For the CDR3, the DNA is TGTGCCAGCAGTGACCCCTCCGGGGGGGGGGCAGATACGCAGTATTTT.

Only a few counts were recorded for this clonotype. CDR3 nucleotides: TGTGCCTGGAGTGTTGCAGGGGGCGATGGTGCTAACTATGGCTACACCTTC. Protein product: CAWSVAGGDGANYGYTF. This rearrangement joins TRBV30 to TRBJ1-2; 8 bases agree with TRBD1. Germline V gives CDR1 GTSNPN, CDR2 SVGIG (reference sequence). The CDR3 spans 17 residues. Germline trimming cut 0 bases from V and 0 bases from J; bases unmatched to any gene: 9.

This chain connects TRBV5-4 to TRBJ2-1; D may be TRBD1 or TRBD2 (6 bases each). Per the germline V gene, CDR1 is SGHNT and CDR2 is YYREEE (reference sequence). This CDR3 has 15 amino acids. The ends were cut back, 5 bases at V and 4 bases at J, with 16 bases in the middle. CDR3 region: CASRGAGEVYNEQFF. The DNA for the CDR3 is TGTGCCAGCAGGGGGGCAGGGGAGGTGTACAATGAGCAGTTCTTC.

This clonotype is medium-sized. The V call is TRBV27, the J call TRBJ2-2; 10 bases are shared with TRBD2. V lost 9 bases to trimming and J lost 4 bases; unmatched junction nucleotides: 11. The CDR3 spans 16 residues. Germline CDR1 MNHEY, CDR2 SMNVEV (reference sequence). CDR3 nucleotides: TGTGCCAGTAAAGCTCCGGGACTAGCGTTCACCGGGGAGCTGTTTTTT. It specifies CASKAPGLAFTGELFF.

The V gene is TRBV19, the J gene TRBJ2-7, with 11 bases identical to TRBD1. Trimming cost V 7 bases and J 5 bases; bases outside gene matches: 7. CDR1 is LNHDA and CDR2 is SQIVND in the germline V gene (reference sequence). The CDR3 covers 14 residues. Here the CDR3 DNA reads TGTGCCAGTAATCTCCGGGACAGGGGGAACGAGCAGTACTTC. The encoded protein is CASNLRDRGNEQYF.

This clonotype was recorded only once. The chain uses TRBV5-4 and TRBJ1-1; possibly TRBD1 for D (5 bases). This CDR3 region has 12 residues. From germline, CDR1 is SGHNT and CDR2 YYREEE (reference sequence). V lost 0 bases and J 11 bases, leaving 11 bases between the germline ends. The CDR3 region has the DNA TGTGCCAGCAGCTTGGTGGGGGGAGCGGCTTTCTTT. It is translated as CASSLVGGAAFF.

The gene calls are TRBV12-3 or TRBV12-4 and TRBJ1-1; TRBD1 might be the D (6 bases). V lost 5 bases and J lost 5, with 15 bases in between. The CDR3 contains 14 residues. CDR3 loop: CASSLRGHGTEAFF. The DNA for the CDR3 is TGTGCCAGCAGTCTGAGGGGACATGGGACTGAAGCTTTCTTT.

The chain employs TRBV11-3 and TRBJ1-1; TRBD1 agrees at 10 bases. The CDR3 covers 17 residues. Germline CDR1 reads SGHNT; CDR2 reads YENEEA. V shed 2 bases and J 0 bases; nucleotides not matched to a gene: 6. The CDR3 region is CASSLFAGQGMNTEAFF. CDR3 coding DNA: TGTGCCAGCAGCTTATTTGCGGGACAGGGGATGAACACTGAAGCTTTCTTT.

The sample holds a few counts of this clonotype. J is TRBJ1-5 and V is TRBV11-3, with D unclear. V gave up 3 bases and J gave up 2 bases, with 11 bases separating them. The CDR3 is 15 residues long. Germline V gene lookup returns CDR1 SGHNT and CDR2 YENEEA. CDR3 nucleotides: TGTGCCAGCAGCTTGGGATGGTCTCGCAATCAGCCCCAGCATTTT. Amino acid sequence: CASSLGWSRNQPQHF.

The J gene is TRBJ2-1, the V gene TRBV30; D perhaps matches TRBD2 (5 bases). Germline V gene data show CDR1 as GTSNPN and CDR2 as SVGIG (reference sequence). Trimming pared 4 bases from V and 4 bases from J, leaving 14 bases between. The CDR3 sequence is 14 residues long. The CDR3 DNA follows: TGTGCCTGGACCTCAAATCCGGGATACAATGAGCAGTTCTTC. It encodes CAWTSNPGYNEQFF.

This clonotype was observed a few times. The chain combines TRBV6-5 with TRBJ1-2; 10 bases fit TRBD1. This CDR3 is 15 amino acids long. The germline V gene has CDR1 MNHEY and CDR2 SVGAGI. V was clipped by 6 bases and J by 4 bases; unmatched bases: 8. The CDR3 bases are TGTGCCAGCAGCCCAATGACAGGGGGCCTCTATGGCTACACCTTC. This translates into CASSPMTGGLYGYTF.

The V call is TRBV11-3, the J call TRBJ1-6, with TRBD1 matching 7 bases. Germline-derived CDR1 and CDR2 are SGHNT and YENEEA. The J segment lost 3 bases and the V segment lost 8 bases, leaving 16 bases of the junction unmatched. The CDR3 covers 18 residues. CDR3: CASEPGQHFGVYNSPLHF. As DNA, the CDR3 is TGTGCCAGCGAACCGGGACAGCATTTTGGGGTCTATAATTCACCCCTCCACTTT.